The subject of this entry is one TCR beta chain. The antigen is unknown. The data were taken from a study of shared clonotypes between healthy human individuals. HIV-negative, healthy adults without recent acute infections or vaccinations were the donors. Naive CD45RA+ and memory CD45RA-negative subsets were split from CD4+ cells. The germline CDR1 and CDR2 sequences are MNHNS and SASEGT. The V and J ends lost 4 bases and 3 bases respectively, with 16 bases between them. The length of the CDR3 is 16 residues. General observations from the study: Genetic and exposure-history diversity was limited by the few donors. Sampling was confined to blood; repertoires within tissues likely differ.

Sequenced by immunoSEQ multiplex PCR; TCRdb stores in-frame clones only, minus some. The sample lists 2,500,000 or so clones, about nine tenths occurring once. The clonotype was recovered from a man between 18 and 29 years old in good health. Some clones in this sample may be carry-over from other donors' samples. V gene TRBV6-1 combines with J gene TRBJ1-5; D might be TRBD1 (5 bases). The sequenced sample consisted of naive CD4+ T cells from PBMCs. Described subset: CD45RA+ positively selected. The CDR3, as DNA: TGTGCCAGCAGTGGGGGCCGAGGCAGGCCCAATCAGCCCCAGCATTTT. It codes for CASSGGRGRPNQPQHF.